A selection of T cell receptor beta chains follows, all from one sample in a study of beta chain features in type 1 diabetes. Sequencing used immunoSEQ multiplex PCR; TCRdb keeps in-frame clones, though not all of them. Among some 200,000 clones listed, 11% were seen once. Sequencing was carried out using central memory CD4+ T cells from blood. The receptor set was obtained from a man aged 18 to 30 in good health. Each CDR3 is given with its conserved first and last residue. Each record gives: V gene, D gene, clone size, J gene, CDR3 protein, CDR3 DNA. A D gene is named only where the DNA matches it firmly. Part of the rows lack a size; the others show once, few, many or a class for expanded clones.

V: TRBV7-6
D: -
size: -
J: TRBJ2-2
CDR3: CASSPARETGELFF
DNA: TGTGCCAGCAGCCCTGCCCGCGAGACCGGGGAGCTGTTTTTT

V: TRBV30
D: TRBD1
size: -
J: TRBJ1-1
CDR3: CAWSTAGGDNTEAFF
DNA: TGTGCCTGGAGTACGGCAGGGGGAGATAACACTGAAGCTTTCTTT

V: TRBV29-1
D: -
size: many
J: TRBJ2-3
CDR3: CSAERDADTQYF
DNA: TGCAGCGCCGAAAGGGACGCAGATACGCAGTATTTT

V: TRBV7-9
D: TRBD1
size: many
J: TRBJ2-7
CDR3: CASSLAVGTGQYF
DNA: TGTGCCAGCAGCTTAGCGGTAGGGACAGGCCAGTACTTC

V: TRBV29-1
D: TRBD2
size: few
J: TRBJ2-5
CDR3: CSVEDWGRAGETQYF
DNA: TGCAGCGTTGAAGATTGGGGGAGGGCCGGAGAGACCCAGTACTTC

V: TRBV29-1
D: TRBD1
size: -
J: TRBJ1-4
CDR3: CSAHGDRREKLFF
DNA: TGCAGCGCTCACGGGGACAGAAGGGAAAAACTGTTTTTT

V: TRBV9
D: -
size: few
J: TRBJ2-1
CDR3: CASSFLTGAHEQFF
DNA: TGTGCCAGCAGCTTCCTAACGGGAGCGCATGAGCAGTTCTTC

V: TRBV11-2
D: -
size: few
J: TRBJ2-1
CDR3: CASSLERAGEQFF
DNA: TGTGCCAGCAGCTTAGAAAGGGCGGGTGAGCAGTTCTTC

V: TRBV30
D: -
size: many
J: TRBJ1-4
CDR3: CAWMTPGGANEKLFF
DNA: TGTGCCTGGATGACCCCGGGGGGAGCTAATGAAAAACTGTTTTTT

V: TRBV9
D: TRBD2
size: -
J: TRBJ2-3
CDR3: CASSGLAGAPPSTDTQYF
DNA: TGTGCCAGCAGCGGACTAGCGGGAGCACCCCCTAGCACAGATACGCAGTATTTT

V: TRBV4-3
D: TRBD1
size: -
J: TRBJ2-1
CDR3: CASSQEWSRGSYNEQFF
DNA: TGCGCCAGCAGCCAAGAGTGGAGCAGGGGGTCCTACAATGAGCAGTTCTTC

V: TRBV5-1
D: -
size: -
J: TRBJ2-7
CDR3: CASSLVRSYEQYF
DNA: TGCGCCAGCAGCTTGGTTCGATCCTACGAGCAGTACTTC

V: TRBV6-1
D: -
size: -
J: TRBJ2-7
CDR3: CASSVADSQYF
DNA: TGTGCCAGCAGTGTTGCGGACTCGCAGTACTTC

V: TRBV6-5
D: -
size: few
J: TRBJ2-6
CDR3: CASSYPGAEGANVLTF
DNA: TGTGCCAGCAGTTACCCCGGGGCGGAAGGGGCCAACGTCCTGACTTTC

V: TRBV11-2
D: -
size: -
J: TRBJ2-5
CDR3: CASSFGSQETQYF
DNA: TGTGCCAGCAGCTTCGGGTCCCAAGAGACCCAGTACTTC

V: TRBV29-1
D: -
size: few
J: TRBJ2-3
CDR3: CSVEGGQGTDTQYF
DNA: TGCAGCGTTGAGGGGGGGCAGGGCACAGATACGCAGTATTTT

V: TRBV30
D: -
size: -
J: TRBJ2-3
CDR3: CAWSVAEDTQYF
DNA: TGTGCCTGGAGTGTAGCGGAAGATACGCAGTATTTT

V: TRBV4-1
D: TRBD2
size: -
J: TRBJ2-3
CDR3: CASSQDGAGATDTQYF
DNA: TGCGCCAGCAGCCAAGATGGAGCGGGAGCCACAGATACGCAGTATTTT

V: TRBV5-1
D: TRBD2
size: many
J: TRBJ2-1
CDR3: CASSLLTSGYNEQFF
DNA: TGCGCCAGCAGCTTGTTGACTAGCGGTTACAATGAGCAGTTCTTC

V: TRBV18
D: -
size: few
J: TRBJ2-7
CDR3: CASSQTREAYEQYF
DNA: TGTGCCAGCTCCCAAACCAGGGAGGCCTACGAGCAGTACTTC

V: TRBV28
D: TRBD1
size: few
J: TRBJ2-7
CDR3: CASRGQRYEQYF
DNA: TGTGCCAGCAGGGGACAGAGATACGAGCAGTACTTC

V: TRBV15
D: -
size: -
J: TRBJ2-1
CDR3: CATGSSPYNEQFF
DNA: TGTGCCACGGGCAGCTCCCCCTACAATGAGCAGTTCTTC

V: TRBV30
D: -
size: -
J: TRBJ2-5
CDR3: CAWQPGTQETQYF
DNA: TGTGCCTGGCAACCCGGGACCCAAGAGACCCAGTACTTC

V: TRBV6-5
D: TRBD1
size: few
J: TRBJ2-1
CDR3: CASSSDREAYNEQFF
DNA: TGTGCCAGCAGTTCCGACAGGGAAGCCTACAATGAGCAGTTCTTC

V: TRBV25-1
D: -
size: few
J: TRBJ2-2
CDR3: CASSEPGPTNTGELFF
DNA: TGTGCCAGCAGTGAGCCGGGACCAACGAACACCGGGGAGCTGTTTTTT

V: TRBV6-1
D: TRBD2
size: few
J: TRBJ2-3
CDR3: CASREAGGGTDTQYF
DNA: TGTGCCAGCAGGGAAGCGGGAGGGGGCACAGATACGCAGTATTTT

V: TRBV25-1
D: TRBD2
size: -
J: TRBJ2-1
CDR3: CASRVGGVHEQFF
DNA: TGTGCCAGCAGGGTGGGAGGGGTACATGAGCAGTTCTTC

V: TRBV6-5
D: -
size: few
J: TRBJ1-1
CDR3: CASGSPNTEAFF
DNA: TGTGCCAGCGGCAGTCCAAACACTGAAGCTTTCTTT

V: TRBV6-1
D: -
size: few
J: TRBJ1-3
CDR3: CASSYSGNTIYF
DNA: TGTGCCAGCAGTTACTCTGGAAACACCATATATTTT

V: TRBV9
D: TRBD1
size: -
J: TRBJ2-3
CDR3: CASSTGQGRDTQYF
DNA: TGTGCCAGCAGCACCGGACAGGGGAGAGATACGCAGTATTTT

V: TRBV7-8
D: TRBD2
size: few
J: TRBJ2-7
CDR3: CASSGLAGYEQYF
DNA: TGTGCCAGCAGCGGACTAGCGGGGTACGAGCAGTACTTC

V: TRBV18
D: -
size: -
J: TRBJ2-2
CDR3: CASSPGLPFNTGELFF
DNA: TGTGCCAGCTCACCGGGACTGCCCTTTAACACCGGGGAGCTGTTTTTT

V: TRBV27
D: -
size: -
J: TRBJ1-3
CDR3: CASRPTGAISGNTIYF
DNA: TGTGCCAGCAGACCCACCGGGGCCATCTCTGGAAACACCATATATTTT

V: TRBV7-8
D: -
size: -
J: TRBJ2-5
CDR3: CASRGQETQYF
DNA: TGTGCCAGCAGGGGACAAGAGACCCAGTACTTC

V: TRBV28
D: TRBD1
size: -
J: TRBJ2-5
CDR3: CASSTAGTGHQETQYF
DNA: TGTGCCAGCAGCACTGCCGGGACAGGGCATCAAGAGACCCAGTACTTC

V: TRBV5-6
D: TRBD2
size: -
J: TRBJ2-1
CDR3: CASSLRTSGGSYNEQFF
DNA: TGTGCCAGCAGCTTACGGACTAGCGGGGGCTCCTACAATGAGCAGTTCTTC

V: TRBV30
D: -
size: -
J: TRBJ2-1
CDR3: CAWPLRGATSYNEQFF
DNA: TGTGCCTGGCCTTTAAGGGGCGCCACCTCCTACAATGAGCAGTTCTTC

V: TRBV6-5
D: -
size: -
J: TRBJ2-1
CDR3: CASRGGGLNEQFF
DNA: TGTGCCAGCAGAGGAGGCGGGCTCAATGAGCAGTTCTTC

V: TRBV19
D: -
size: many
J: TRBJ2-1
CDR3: CASTTSKSWNNEQFF
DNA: TGTGCCAGTACCACCAGCAAGTCGTGGAACAATGAGCAGTTCTTC

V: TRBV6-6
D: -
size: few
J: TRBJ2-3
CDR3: CASSPAGRDTQYF
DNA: TGTGCCAGCAGCCCCGCGGGGCGAGATACGCAGTATTTT

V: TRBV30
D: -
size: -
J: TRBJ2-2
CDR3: CAWSLIGASGTGELFF
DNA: TGTGCCTGGAGCCTAATTGGAGCGTCTGGCACCGGGGAGCTGTTTTTT

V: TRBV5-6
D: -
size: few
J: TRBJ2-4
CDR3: CASSPREKTKNIQYF
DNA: TGTGCCAGCAGTCCCAGGGAGAAGACCAAAAACATTCAGTACTTC

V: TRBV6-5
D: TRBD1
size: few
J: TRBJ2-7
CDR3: CASSSTGVAYEQYF
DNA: TGTGCCAGCAGTTCCACAGGGGTAGCCTACGAGCAGTACTTC

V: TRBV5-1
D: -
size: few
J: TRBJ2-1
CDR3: CASSYYSGGSYNEQFF
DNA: TGCGCCAGCAGCTATTACAGCGGCGGCTCCTACAATGAGCAGTTCTTC

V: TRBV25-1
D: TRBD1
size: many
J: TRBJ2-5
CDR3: CASSAQRGQETQYF
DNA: TGTGCCAGCAGTGCCCAAAGGGGGCAGGAGACCCAGTACTTC

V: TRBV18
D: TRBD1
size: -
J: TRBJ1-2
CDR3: CASSEGTANNYGYTF
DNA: TGTGCCAGCTCAGAGGGGACAGCGAATAACTATGGCTACACCTTC

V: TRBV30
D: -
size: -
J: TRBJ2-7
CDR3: CAWSVMTGDSYEQYF
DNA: TGTGCCTGGAGTGTAATGACGGGAGATAGCTACGAGCAGTACTTC

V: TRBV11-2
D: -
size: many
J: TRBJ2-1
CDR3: CASSFAGTMGNEQFF
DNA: TGTGCCAGCAGCTTTGCCGGGACGATGGGCAATGAGCAGTTCTTC

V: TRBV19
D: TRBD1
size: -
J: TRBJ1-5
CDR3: CASSGTVNQPQHF
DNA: TGTGCCAGTTCGGGGACAGTCAATCAGCCCCAGCATTTT

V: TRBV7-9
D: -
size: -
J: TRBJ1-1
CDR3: CASSRYDRREAFF
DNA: TGTGCCAGCAGCCGATACGACAGGAGGGAAGCTTTCTTT